The next 25 T cell receptor beta chains were all read from a single sample in a study of blood T cell repertoires in COVID-19. Sequencing was performed with immunoSEQ multiplex PCR; in TCRdb, only in-frame clones are kept and a portion is missing. The sample includes 200,000 to 300,000 clones, approximately 87% seen only once; the top ten take approximately 1.5%. Input material: peripheral blood. The receptors shown here come from a woman aged 40 to 49 who had recovered from COVID-19.

The chain employs TRBV11-3 and TRBJ1-6; D may be TRBD1 (5 bases). CDR3 size: 15 residues. V lost 2 bases to trimming and J lost 3 bases, with 8 bases between them. Germline values: CDR1 SGHNT, CDR2 YENEEA. CDR3 bases: TGTGCCAGCAGCTTACGACAGCTCTATAATTCACCCCTCCACTTT. Encoded protein: CASSLRQLYNSPLHF.

The rearrangement uses TRBV28 and TRBJ1-2, with TRBD1 identical over 8 bases. This CDR3 contains 15 residues. Germline lookup yields CDR1 MDHEN and CDR2 SYDVKM. V shed 5 bases, J shed 1 base, and the junction held 6 bases outside the gene matches. CDR3 region: CASSPGQGVNYGYTF. The CDR3 DNA reads as TGTGCCAGCAGTCCCGGACAGGGTGTTAACTATGGCTACACCTTC.

The chain recombines TRBV18 with TRBJ2-7, with D perhaps TRBD1 (6 bases). CDR3 length: 15 residues. Germline V CDR1 and CDR2: KGHSH, LQKENI. Trimming shortened V by 0 bases and J by 0 bases, and 9 bases separated the two germline ends. The CDR3, as DNA: TGTGCCAGCTCACCACCGTGGGACACCTCCTACGAGCAGTACTTC. Translating gives CASSPPWDTSYEQYF.

This clone was seen only once. One end of the junction is discordant with germline, which a read error may explain. The sample contains more than one DNA sequence encoding this CDR3. The chain recombines TRBV18 with TRBJ1-2, with TRBD1 as a possible D gene (6 bases). CDR1 is KGHSH, CDR2 LQKENI, per germline. This CDR3 region has 12 residues. In DNA, the CDR3 is TGTGCCAGCTCACCCGCAGGGGATGGCTACACCTTT. Its translation is CASSPAGDGYTF.

Concerning this clone: This CDR3 is also generated by other DNA sequences in the sample. The chain has TRBV19 and TRBJ2-2; D unresolved. The germline V gene encodes CDR1 LNHDA and CDR2 SQIVND (reference sequence). This CDR3 comprises 12 residues. Trimming pared 3 bases from V and 4 bases from J, leaving 3 bases between. CDR3 sequence: CASSIRTGELFF. The CDR3 nucleotides are TGTGCCAGTAGTATTCGCACCGGGGAGCTGTTTTTT.

The rearrangement joins TRBV9 to TRBJ2-7, with 7 bases fitting TRBD1. Germline trimming cut 4 bases from V and 3 bases from J; bases unmatched to any gene: 16. Per the germline V gene, CDR1 is SGDLS and CDR2 is YYNGEE. The CDR3 has 17 residues. The CDR3 DNA reads TGTGCCAGCAGCCCCCGTTCCGGGACAGCGTACGGCTACGAGCAGTACTTC. Its protein product is CASSPRSGTAYGYEQYF. Based on the CDR3 plus reference TRBV9 and TRBJ2-7, the full variable domain is DSGVTQTPKHLITATGQRVTLRCSPRSGDLSVYWYQQSLDQGLQFLIQYYNGEERAKGNILERFSAQQFPDLHSELNLSSLELGDSALYFCASSPRSGTAYGYEQYFGPGTRLTVT.

The genes are TRBV10-3 and TRBJ2-3; 12 positions agree with TRBD2. CDR1 and CDR2 from the germline V gene are ENHRY and SYGVKD. Trimming at V came to 6 bases and at J to 9 bases, leaving 22 bases not matched to a gene. The CDR3 loop spans 19 amino acids. The CDR3 reads CAISPTSGGQIARFGTQYF. The CDR3 DNA is TGTGCCATCAGCCCGACTAGCGGGGGCCAGATCGCCCGGTTTGGGACGCAGTATTTT.

The genes are TRBV7-2 and TRBJ1-2, with TRBD1 matching 11 bases. Germline V gene sequence: CDR1 SGHTA, CDR2 FQGNSA. The V segment lost 5 bases and the J segment 4 bases; nucleotides outside the gene matches: 12. The CDR3 runs 17 residues. CDR3 nucleotide sequence: TGTGCCAGCAGCCGTCCCCCGGGACAGGGGGGTAGCTATGGCTACACCTTC. This sequence encodes CASSRPPGQGGSYGYTF.

In its sample, this clone was seen once. This chain links TRBV5-6 with TRBJ1-5; D is unresolved. CDR1 SGHDT and CDR2 YYEEEE come from the germline V gene. Trimming stripped 1 base from V and 3 bases from J, with 11 bases between. This CDR3 contains 15 residues. CDR3: CASSLSGRFNQPQHF. CDR3 in DNA: TGTGCCAGCAGCTTGAGTGGCAGGTTCAATCAGCCCCAGCATTTT.

V and J are TRBV4-1 and TRBJ2-3; weak D call: TRBD2 (5 bases). The CDR3 has 16 amino acids. Germline CDR1 MGHRA, CDR2 YSYEKL. V was trimmed by 1 base and J by 1 base, leaving 12 bases between them. Here the CDR3 reads CASSQGIGKGTDTQYF. In nucleotides, the CDR3 is TGCGCCAGCAGCCAAGGTATCGGGAAGGGCACAGATACGCAGTATTTT.

This rearrangement joins TRBV7-9 to TRBJ1-2; perhaps TRBD1 as D (6 bases). CDR1 SEHNR and CDR2 FQNEAQ come from the germline V gene (reference sequence). The germline V and J ends were trimmed by 5 bases and 3 bases, with 13 bases remaining between them. This CDR3 region has 14 residues. The DNA for the CDR3 is TGTGCCAGCAGCCCACCCGGGACACACTATGGCTACACCTTC. This sequence encodes CASSPPGTHYGYTF.

V and J are TRBV4-1 and TRBJ1-6; no clear D gene. V was trimmed by 0 bases and J by 10 bases, leaving 7 bases between them. Looked up from germline, CDR1 is MGHRA and CDR2 is YSYEKL. The CDR3 covers 13 residues. CDR3 loop: CASSQDTRSPLHF. The CDR3 DNA sequence: TGCGCCAGCAGCCAAGATACGAGATCACCCCTCCACTTT.

This chain joins TRBV7-9 and TRBJ2-7; TRBD2 is a possible D gene (7 bases). The germline gives CDR1 SEHNR, CDR2 FQNEAQ (reference sequence). CDR3 length: 13 residues. The V gene lost 5 bases and the J gene lost 7 bases, with 15 bases spanning the gap. DNA for the CDR3: TGTGCCAGCAGCCCGCCGGGGGGCTGGGAGCAGTACTTC. Translating gives CASSPPGGWEQYF.

The rearrangement uses TRBV5-1 and TRBJ1-2; the match to TRBD1 covers 9 bases. Per germline, CDR1 SGHRS and CDR2 YFSETQ. The length of the CDR3 is 15 residues. After removal of 4 bases from V and 8 bases from J, the junction contained 12 bases not matched to a gene. CDR3 residues: CASSLSLPGQGGYTF. For the CDR3, the DNA is TGCGCCAGCAGCCTATCACTTCCGGGACAGGGAGGCTACACCTTC. The complete variable domain, with remaining parts taken from reference TRBV5-1 and TRBJ1-2, reads KAGVTQTPRYLIKTRGQQVTLSCSPISGHRSVSWYQQTPGQGLQFLFEYFSETQRNKGNFPGRFSGRQFSNSRSEMNVSTLELGDSALYLCASSLSLPGQGGYTFGSGTRLTVV.

The rearrangement links TRBV3-1 (or the pseudogene TRBV3-2) to TRBJ1-5; 9 positions match TRBD1. Germline CDR1 LGHDT, CDR2 YNNKEL (reference sequence). The CDR3 has 15 amino acids. Trimming at V came to 3 bases and at J to 5 bases, leaving 5 bases not matched to a gene. CDR3 protein: CASSQGTGNDQPQHF. Here the CDR3 DNA reads TGTGCCAGCAGCCAGGGGACAGGGAACGATCAGCCCCAGCATTTT.

This chain joins TRBV6-5 and TRBJ2-7; 7 bases map to TRBD2. This CDR3 has 16 residues. The germline V gene encodes CDR1 MNHEY and CDR2 SVGAGI. After removal of 4 bases from V and 3 bases from J, the junction contained 12 bases not matched to a gene. The CDR3 region is CASSSPGGGEGYEQYF. DNA of the CDR3: TGTGCCAGCAGTTCCCCGGGCGGAGGGGAGGGCTACGAGCAGTACTTC.

The chain recombines TRBV6-6 with TRBJ1-6; D ambiguous. The germline V and J ends were trimmed by 5 bases and 7 bases, with 12 bases remaining between them. CDR3 length equals 14 residues. Germline V gives CDR1 MNHNY, CDR2 SVGAGI (reference sequence). The CDR3 loop reads CASSPAAVNSPLHF. The DNA for the CDR3 is TGTGCCAGCAGTCCCGCGGCAGTCAATTCACCCCTCCACTTT.

This rearrangement joins TRBV7-2 to TRBJ2-2; D is uncertain. V was trimmed by 2 bases and J by 5 bases, leaving 15 bases between them. Germline loops: CDR1 SGHTA, CDR2 FQGNSA. CDR3 size: 16 residues. The CDR3 coding sequence is TGTGCCAGCAGCTTACTGTTAAGCGAACCAACCGGGGAGCTGTTTTTT. Amino acid sequence: CASSLLLSEPTGELFF.

The chain uses TRBV2 and TRBJ2-2; D might be TRBD2 (5 bases). Trimming removed 4 bases from V and 4 bases from J, with 10 bases in between. Per the germline V gene, CDR1 is SNHLY and CDR2 is FYNNEI. CDR3 length: 14 amino acids. This CDR3 is CASSALVATGELFF. CDR3 coding DNA: TGTGCCAGCAGTGCACTAGTAGCCACCGGGGAGCTGTTTTTT.

As for this clone: This CDR3 is also generated by other DNA sequences in the sample. In nucleotides, the CDR3 is TGTGCCAGCAGCCGTCGGACTGAAGCTTTCTTT. This encodes CASSRRTEAFF. The chain carries TRBV12-3 or TRBV12-4 and TRBJ1-1; D uncertain. V was cut by 6 bases and J by 5 bases, with 7 bases left in between. The CDR3 consists of 11 residues.

The V and J genes are TRBV9 and TRBJ1-1, with a possible D match to TRBD1 (6 bases). The CDR3 sequence is 13 residues long. Germline V CDR1 and CDR2: SGDLS, YYNGEE. Trimming pared 7 bases from V and 6 bases from J, leaving 16 bases between. The CDR3 sequence: CASAQQGGAEAFF. CDR3 bases: TGTGCCAGCGCTCAACAGGGCGGAGCTGAAGCTTTCTTT.

The chain carries TRBV9 and TRBJ1-1; TRBD1 matches 7 bases. With 4 bases clipped from V and 5 bases from J, the junction kept 8 bases outside the gene matches. CDR1 is SGDLS and CDR2 is YYNGEE in the germline V gene. This CDR3 has 14 amino acids. The CDR3 sequence: CASSPDRVRTEAFF. The CDR3 DNA reads as TGTGCCAGCAGCCCTGACAGGGTTAGGACTGAAGCTTTCTTT.

V usage is TRBV12-3 or TRBV12-4 and J usage is TRBJ1-5; maybe TRBD1 (5 bases). V was pared by 6 bases and J by 5 bases, with 11 bases between. CDR3 size: 13 residues. As DNA, the CDR3 is TGTGCCAGCAGACGGAGCAGGGATCAGCCCCAGCATTTT. Protein product: CASRRSRDQPQHF.

This chain joins TRBV4-2 and TRBJ2-7; 8 bases agree with TRBD2. The length of the CDR3 is 15 residues. Germline-derived CDR1 and CDR2 are LGHNA and YNFKEQ. V lost 6 bases, J lost 1 base, and 8 bases stayed unmatched. CDR3 DNA: TGTGCCAGCAGTTGGTCCGGGAGGGAATCCTACGAGCAGTACTTC. Protein product: CASSWSGRESYEQYF.

The J gene is TRBJ1-4, the V gene TRBV15; possibly TRBD1 for D (5 bases). CDR3 length: 15 amino acids. Germline lookup yields CDR1 LNHNV and CDR2 YYDKDF (reference sequence). V shed 0 bases and J shed 5 bases, with 10 bases lying between them. The CDR3, as DNA: TGTGCCACCAGCAGAGATGGGGGGACCAATGAAAAACTGTTTTTT. This translates into CATSRDGGTNEKLFF.